The 14 T cell receptor beta chains reported below all come from one sample, sequenced in a study of Graves' ophthalmopathy and Graves' hyperthyroidism. Amplifying from RNA transcripts, the study obtained TCR beta CDR3 regions. HTBI primers served in a first-round RT-PCR, which a second-round multiplex PCR followed. One entry per CDR3 protein, called by TCRdb with MiXCR from the multiplex PCR reads. The sample records about 400,000 distinct CDR3 sequences, roughly 18% being singletons. The sample consisted of peripheral blood. These receptors came from a young woman with Graves' ophthalmopathy.

The sample holds many counts of this clonotype. The chain recombines TRBV6-5 with TRBJ2-7; D might be TRBD1 or TRBD2, each matching 6 bases. The CDR3 length is 14 residues. V was trimmed by 2 bases and J by 4 bases, leaving 12 bases between them. Per germline, CDR1 MNHEY and CDR2 SVGAGI. The CDR3 sequence: CASSYRGERYEQYF. The CDR3 DNA is TGTGCCAGCAGTTACAGGGGGGAGAGGTACGAGCAGTACTTC.

The chain combines TRBV10-3 with TRBJ2-7, with TRBD1 identical over 8 bases. With 6 bases clipped from V and 2 bases from J, the junction kept 6 bases outside the gene matches. Germline V gene data show CDR1 as ENHRY and CDR2 as SYGVKD. The CDR3 extends over 14 amino acids. DNA of the CDR3: TGTGCCATCAGGGAAGGACAGGGAACCTACGAGCAGTACTTC. Encoded protein: CAIREGQGTYEQYF.

This clonotype was observed many times. The chain carries TRBV2 and TRBJ2-2; 10 bases agree with TRBD2. Trimming took 3 bases from V and 8 from J; bases not matched to a gene: 6. This CDR3 has 15 residues. Germline assignment: CDR1 SNHLY and CDR2 FYNNEI. The CDR3 region is CASSEGSGGTGELFF. The DNA for the CDR3 is TGTGCCAGCAGTGAGGGTAGCGGGGGGACAGGGGAGCTGTTTTTT.

This clonotype has at least ten counts. J is TRBJ1-3 and V is TRBV29-1, with D tentatively TRBD1 (6 bases). This CDR3 is built from 14 residues. Germline V lookup: CDR1 SQVTM, CDR2 ANQGSEA. V was shortened by 7 bases and J by 3 bases, with 16 bases between the two germline ends. The chain's CDR3 is CSAEDSRGGNTIYF. The CDR3, as DNA: TGCAGCGCTGAGGACAGTCGCGGTGGAAACACCATATATTTT. Full variable domain (outside the CDR3, taken from reference TRBV29-1 and TRBJ1-3): SAVISQKPSRDICQRGTSLTIQCQVDSQVTMMFWYRQQPGQSLTLIATANQGSEATYESGFVIDKFPISRPNLTFSTLTVSNMSPEDSSIYLCSAEDSRGGNTIYFGEGSWLTVV.

This clonotype has ten or more counts. The chain couples TRBV5-1 to TRBJ1-1, with a possible D match to TRBD1 (5 bases). Trimming cost V 0 bases and J 0 bases, with 9 bases left between them. CDR1 is SGHRS, CDR2 YFSETQ, per germline. This CDR3 has 15 amino acids. The CDR3 loop reads CASSLVGHLNTEAFF. The CDR3 DNA is TGCGCCAGCAGCTTGGTCGGACACCTGAACACTGAAGCTTTCTTT.

The table lists this clonotype with many counts. The chain links TRBV11-2 to TRBJ2-7; D is undetermined. The V gene lost 3 bases and the J gene lost 3 bases, with 12 bases spanning the gap. CDR3 length: 14 amino acids. The germline V gene encodes CDR1 SGHAT and CDR2 FQNNGV. Here the CDR3 DNA reads TGTGCCAGCAGCTTCCCCGGGCCAAACTACGAGCAGTACTTC. This codes for CASSFPGPNYEQYF.

This clonotype was picked up many times. The chain uses TRBV6-5 and TRBJ1-1, with D possibly TRBD1 on 5 matching bases. Trimming left V 0 bases short and J 4 bases short, with 15 bases between. Germline values: CDR1 MNHEY, CDR2 SVGAGI. The CDR3 has 16 amino acids. The CDR3 nucleotides are TGTGCCAGCAGTTACTCCGGCAGTAAAAGGGGCACTGAAGCTTTCTTT. Amino acids: CASSYSGSKRGTEAFF.

This clonotype appeared many times. The V and J genes are TRBV12-3 or TRBV12-4 and TRBJ2-4; D not certain. V was shortened by 0 bases and J by 8 bases, with 2 bases between the two germline ends. The CDR3 spans 11 residues. The DNA of the CDR3 is TGTGCCAGCAGTTTAGCAGACATTCAGTACTTC. Translation: CASSLADIQYF.

There are many counts of this clonotype. The chain links TRBV6-2 or TRBV6-3 to TRBJ2-2; 9 nucleotides match TRBD1. The CDR3 is made up of 16 amino acids. Trimming at V came to 6 bases and at J to 5 bases, leaving 10 bases not matched to a gene. Germline assignment: CDR1 MNHEY and CDR2 SVGEGT. CDR3 loop: CASRDPGTGRTGELFF. The CDR3 DNA reads TGTGCCAGCAGGGACCCCGGGACAGGGAGGACCGGGGAGCTGTTTTTT.

This clonotype was counted at least ten times. V is TRBV11-2 and J is TRBJ2-2, with 12 bases matching TRBD2. The junction had 1 base not matched to a gene; V was cut back by 2 bases and J by 3 bases. The CDR3 extends over 16 amino acids. Germline CDR1 SGHAT, CDR2 FQNNGV. CDR3 nucleotide sequence: TGTGCCAGCAGCTTACTAGCGGGGGGGGACACCGGGGAGCTGTTTTTT. Residues: CASSLLAGGDTGELFF.

This clonotype was counted once. The rearrangement uses TRBV12-3 or TRBV12-4 and TRBJ1-5; D unresolved. Trimming stripped 0 bases from V and 2 bases from J, with 11 bases between. CDR3 size: 16 residues. The CDR3 is CASSLAGVVGNQPQHF. The CDR3 bases are TGTGCCAGCAGTTTAGCTGGGGTAGTCGGCAATCAGCCCCAGCATTTT.

The chain uses TRBV27 and TRBJ1-2; TRBD1 matches 8 bases. V dropped 6 bases and J dropped 5; count of bases not matched to a gene: 11. The CDR3 runs to 15 residues. Germline CDR1 MNHEY, CDR2 SMNVEV (reference sequence). The chain's CDR3 is CASSGGRRGRYGYTF. CDR3 nucleotide sequence: TGTGCCAGCAGCGGGGGTCGCAGGGGGCGGTATGGCTACACCTTC.

This clonotype was observed at least ten times. This chain's CDR3 is CASSLAGGLSYEQYF. The CDR3 region has the DNA TGTGCCAGCAGCTTGGCGGGGGGACTATCCTACGAGCAGTACTTC. This chain joins TRBV7-2 and TRBJ2-7; TRBD2 matches 8 bases. CDR3 length: 15 amino acids. The V gene end was trimmed by 3 bases and the J gene end by 1 base; junction bases not matched to a gene: 5. Germline V lookup: CDR1 SGHTA, CDR2 FQGNSA.

This clonotype was observed at least ten times. The gene calls are TRBV18 and TRBJ1-6; D not resolved. Germline V lookup: CDR1 KGHSH, CDR2 LQKENI. The CDR3 length is 16 residues. V lost 1 base, J lost 5 bases, and 12 bases lay in between. The DNA of the CDR3 is TGTGCCAGCTCACCACGTTCCGGGAGAAATAATTCACCCCTCCACTTT. Its protein product is CASSPRSGRNNSPLHF.